Included here is one T cell receptor (beta chain) sequence, with context. Antigen unknown. The CDR3 totals 13 residues. V was trimmed by 2 bases and J by 4 bases, leaving 9 bases between them. Germline V lookup: CDR1 MNHEY, CDR2 SMNVEV (reference sequence). Running of the v3.0 immunoSEQ assay took place at survey level. The assay was immunoSEQ multiplex PCR, and TCRdb's table has in-frame clones only and misses some. Of approximately 31,000 clones in the sample, approximately 84% were seen once. The sample originates from a study of long-term antiretroviral therapy in people with HIV. Findings of the study overall: HIV repertoires showed narrower CDR3 length ranges than controls.

The rearrangement uses TRBV27 and TRBJ2-7; D is undetermined. This sequence originates from a woman aged 50 to 60 with HIV. This specimen consisted of unsorted PBMCs, obtained 3.1 years after starting antiretroviral therapy. CDR3 sequence (DNA): TGTGCCAGCAGTTTAGTAATAGGATACGAGCAGTACGTC. Translation: CASSLVIGYEQYV.